The entry below describes one TCR beta chain. Additional DNA sequences in this sample encode the identical CDR3. The data derive from a study of T cell changes during pregnancy in multiple sclerosis. The protocol was immunoSEQ multiplex PCR, while the TCRdb copy is restricted to in-frame clones and leaves out a portion. The table records about 58,000 clones, roughly nine tenths of them present only once. Germline values: CDR1 ENHRY, CDR2 SYGVKD. The CDR3 loop spans 11 amino acids. With 3 bases removed from V and 3 bases from J, the gap between germline ends came to 3 bases. The specimen was CD4+ T cells from peripheral blood mononuclear cells, collected after pregnancy. This receptor was identified in a female donor in good health, enrolled as a control in a pregnancy study. The chain employs TRBV10-3 and TRBJ2-7; D gene unclear. The CDR3 region is CAISDNYEQYF. CDR3 nucleotides: TGTGCCATCAGTGACAACTACGAGCAGTACTTC.